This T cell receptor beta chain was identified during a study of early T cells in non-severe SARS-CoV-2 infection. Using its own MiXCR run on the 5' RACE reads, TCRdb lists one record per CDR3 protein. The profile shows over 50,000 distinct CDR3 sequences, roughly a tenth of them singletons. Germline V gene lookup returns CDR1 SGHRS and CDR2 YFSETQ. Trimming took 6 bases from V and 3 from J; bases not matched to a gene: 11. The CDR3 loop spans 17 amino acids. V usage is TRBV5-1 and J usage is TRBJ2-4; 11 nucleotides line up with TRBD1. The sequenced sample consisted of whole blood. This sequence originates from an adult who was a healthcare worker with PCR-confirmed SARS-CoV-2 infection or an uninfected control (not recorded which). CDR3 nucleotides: TGCGCCAGCAAAGAACAATGGACAGGGGGCGTCAAAAACATTCAGTACTTC. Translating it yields CASKEQWTGGVKNIQYF.